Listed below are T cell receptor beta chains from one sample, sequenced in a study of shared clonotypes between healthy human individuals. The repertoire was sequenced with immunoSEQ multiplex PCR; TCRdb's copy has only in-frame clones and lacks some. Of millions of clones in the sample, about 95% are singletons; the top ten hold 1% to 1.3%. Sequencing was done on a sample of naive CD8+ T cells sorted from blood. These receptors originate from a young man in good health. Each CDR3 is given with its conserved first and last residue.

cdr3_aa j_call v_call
CASSLAAGGFNEQFF TRBJ2-1 TRBV27
CASTYDRGETQYF TRBJ2-5 TRBV5-6
CASTNREIGELFF TRBJ2-2 TRBV14
CASLGSENTEAFF TRBJ1-1 TRBV2
CASSVTESSYEQYF TRBJ2-7 TRBV2
CASSESFTSGGTDTQYF TRBJ2-3 TRBV10-1
CASSFPPYGTNTGELFF TRBJ2-2 TRBV5-1
CASSSGTNSYEQYF TRBJ2-7 TRBV5-4
CASSTTSPSYEQYF TRBJ2-7 TRBV27
CSVAIGGGTEAFF TRBJ1-1 TRBV29-1
CASSPKGASPYNEQFF TRBJ2-1 TRBV11-3
CASSLGPPFLNQPQHF TRBJ1-5 TRBV5-6
CASSQDRLAINEQFF TRBJ2-1 TRBV4-1
CASSLGGPYEQYF TRBJ2-7 TRBV5-1
CASSPTGSYSPLHF TRBJ1-6 TRBV28
CASSPLGGETQYF TRBJ2-5 TRBV5-4
CASSNTMNTEAFF TRBJ1-1 TRBV6-6
CASSPTGTNYNEQFF TRBJ2-1 TRBV7-2
CATHVLGGSTDTQYF TRBJ2-3 TRBV2
CASTPSRELSGNTIYF TRBJ1-3 TRBV28
CASSRENYGYTF TRBJ1-2 TRBV6-1
CASSYIDHYGYTF TRBJ1-2 TRBV11-2